The 10 T cell receptor beta chains below all came from one sample that was sequenced in a study of shared clonotypes between healthy human individuals. The data were produced by immunoSEQ multiplex PCR, yet TCRdb's version contains in-frame clones alone and is incomplete. The sample has millions of clones, around 94% seen once. The specimen was naive CD4+ T cells sorted from blood. Subset here: CD45RA+ positively selected. The receptors were gathered from a young man in good health.

The CDR3 region has the DNA TGCAGCGCGAAAGGGGGGGACGGAAACACTGAAGCTTTCTTT. Its translation: CSAKGGDGNTEAFF. The chain joins TRBV29-1 to TRBJ1-1; a possible D gene is TRBD1 (6 bases). The CDR3 sequence is 14 residues long. The V end lost 7 bases, the J end lost 2 bases, and 17 bases lay between the germline ends. Germline V gives CDR1 SQVTM, CDR2 ANQGSEA.

The rearrangement links TRBV7-9 to TRBJ2-2; 8 nucleotides agree with TRBD2. The CDR3 loop spans 15 amino acids. The ends lost 4 bases at V and 3 bases at J; junction bases unmatched: 4. Germline CDR1 is SEHNR and CDR2 is FQNEAQ (reference sequence). The CDR3 reads CASSSGTSHTGELFF. In nucleotides, the CDR3 is TGTGCCAGCAGCTCCGGGACTAGTCACACCGGGGAGCTGTTTTTT.

This clone was recorded once. The chain couples TRBV7-9 to TRBJ1-2; the D is unclear. The CDR3 runs 14 residues. The germline V gene has CDR1 SEHNR and CDR2 FQNEAQ (reference sequence). Trimming stripped 5 bases from V and 8 bases from J, with 18 bases between. This CDR3 reads CASSPLPGLRGYTF. DNA of the CDR3: TGTGCCAGCAGCCCCCTCCCCGGGCTGCGGGGCTACACCTTC.

The chain carries TRBV5-1 and TRBJ2-1, with unresolved D. Germline-derived CDR1 and CDR2 are SGHRS and YFSETQ. The CDR3 is 13 amino acids. With 2 bases removed from V and 5 bases from J, the gap between germline ends came to 8 bases. The CDR3, as DNA: TGCGCCAGCAGCTTTACCTGGGACAATGAGCAGTTCTTC. Translation gives CASSFTWDNEQFF.

This sequence joins TRBV7-9 and TRBJ2-5; possible D gene TRBD2, 6 bases. V was cut by 1 base and J by 5 bases, with 14 bases left in between. Germline loops: CDR1 SEHNR, CDR2 FQNEAQ (reference sequence). The CDR3 totals 15 residues. CDR3 in amino acids: CASSLEETSRETQYF. Written as DNA, the CDR3 is TGTGCCAGCAGCTTAGAGGAGACTAGTAGGGAGACCCAGTACTTC.

This clone was observed once. The rearrangement joins TRBV30 to TRBJ2-1; D might be TRBD2 (7 bases). The ends were cut back, 1 base at V and 10 bases at J, with 14 bases in the middle. Germline V gene data show CDR1 as GTSNPN and CDR2 as SVGIG (reference sequence). This CDR3 has 13 residues. This CDR3 is CAWSALRGGEQFF. The CDR3 DNA sequence: TGTGCCTGGAGTGCCCTGAGGGGGGGGGAGCAGTTCTTC.

The V gene is TRBV5-1, the J gene TRBJ2-1; the D is unclear. Germline CDR1 is SGHRS and CDR2 is YFSETQ. This CDR3 has 11 residues. Between the trimmed V and J ends, which lost 3 bases and 9 bases, there was a span of 7 bases. In DNA, the CDR3 is TGCGCCAGCAGCTCGGGTATTGAGCAGTTCTTC. It is translated as CASSSGIEQFF.

In its sample, this clone was seen a few times. V is TRBV5-1 and J is TRBJ1-1; 8 bases map to TRBD1. The germline V gene has CDR1 SGHRS and CDR2 YFSETQ. V dropped 4 bases and J dropped 3; count of bases not matched to a gene: 8. This CDR3 has 15 amino acids. CDR3: CASSPRTGMDTEAFF. The CDR3 nucleotides are TGCGCCAGCAGCCCGAGGACAGGGATGGACACTGAAGCTTTCTTT.

V and J are TRBV28 and TRBJ2-6, with no clear D. The CDR3 runs 14 residues. Trimming pared 7 bases from V and 0 bases from J, leaving 7 bases between. Germline CDR1 MDHEN, CDR2 SYDVKM. CDR3 amino acids: CASIGDSGANVLTF. CDR3 sequence (DNA): TGTGCCAGCATCGGAGACTCTGGGGCCAACGTCCTGACTTTC.

V gene TRBV6-1 combines with J gene TRBJ1-1, with unresolved D. Trimming cost V 5 bases and J 6 bases, with 13 bases left between them. This CDR3 has 13 amino acids. Germline V CDR1 and CDR2: MNHNS, SASEGT. The CDR3 reads CASSSLGGAEAFF. The DNA of the CDR3 is TGTGCCAGCAGTTCCTTGGGAGGTGCTGAAGCTTTCTTT.